These 30 T cell receptor beta chains share one sample of origin, sequenced in a study of blood T cell repertoires in COVID-19. The assay was immunoSEQ multiplex PCR, and TCRdb's table has in-frame clones only and misses some. Of about 220,000 clones in the sample, roughly 80% were seen once. Input material: peripheral blood. The receptors here all came from a human donor in a cohort sampled during active COVID-19.

The chain combines TRBV7-2 with TRBJ2-7, with a weak D call TRBD1 (6 bases). Germline V gives CDR1 SGHTA, CDR2 FQGNSA. The CDR3 is made up of 15 amino acids. V lost 2 bases, J lost 1 base, and 12 bases lay in between. The CDR3 nucleotides read TGTGCCAGCAGCTTAAGCCGACAGGCGTCCTACGAGCAGTACTTC. Translation gives CASSLSRQASYEQYF.

This chain links TRBV28 with TRBJ1-5, with a possible D match to TRBD1 (6 bases). V lost 3 bases and J lost 4, with 13 bases in between. The CDR3 runs 15 residues. Per the germline V gene, CDR1 is MDHEN and CDR2 is SYDVKM. The CDR3 loop reads CASSLGGTLNQPQHF. The CDR3 nucleotides are TGTGCCAGCAGTTTGGGGGGGACACTTAATCAGCCCCAGCATTTT.

The chain links TRBV7-2 to TRBJ2-1; 8 bases agree with TRBD2. Germline V gene sequence: CDR1 SGHTA, CDR2 FQGNSA. This CDR3 comprises 17 residues. J was trimmed by 0 bases and V by 1 base; bases with no gene match: 5. The CDR3 sequence: CASSLVTTSGSYNEQFF. For the CDR3, the DNA is TGTGCCAGCAGCTTAGTAACAACTAGCGGCTCCTACAATGAGCAGTTCTTC.

This chain joins TRBV6-5 and TRBJ1-1; 7 nucleotides agree with TRBD1. The CDR3 extends over 15 amino acids. The V gene's germline CDR1 is MNHEY and CDR2 SVGAGI. V lost 5 bases to trimming and J lost 0 bases; unmatched junction nucleotides: 6. In DNA, the CDR3 is TGTGCCAGCAGTAGGTTGACAGGGATGAACACTGAAGCTTTCTTT. It codes for CASSRLTGMNTEAFF.

This clone was seen a handful of times. This chain joins TRBV2 and TRBJ2-1, with TRBD1 identical over 10 bases. V lost 0 bases, J lost 5 bases, and 13 bases stayed unmatched. Germline CDR1 SNHLY, CDR2 FYNNEI. The CDR3 length is 19 residues. CDR3 sequence: CASSEAILEGQGRDNEQFF. The CDR3 coding sequence is TGTGCCAGCAGTGAAGCAATCCTAGAGGGACAGGGGCGGGACAATGAGCAGTTCTTC.

The V gene is TRBV28, the J gene TRBJ1-2; D uncertain. From germline, CDR1 is MDHEN and CDR2 SYDVKM. The CDR3 loop spans 13 amino acids. With 7 bases removed from V and 6 bases from J, the gap between germline ends came to 15 bases. CDR3: CASIPHTLDGYTF. CDR3 coding DNA: TGTGCCAGCATACCACACACCCTTGATGGCTACACCTTC.

This chain joins TRBV4-1 and TRBJ2-4; a possible D gene is TRBD1 (7 bases). Germline loops: CDR1 MGHRA, CDR2 YSYEKL. The length of the CDR3 is 14 residues. The V end lost 0 bases, the J end lost 8 bases, and 11 bases lay between the germline ends. The CDR3 loop is CASSQDGRGDIQYF. CDR3 bases: TGCGCCAGCAGCCAAGACGGCAGGGGGGACATTCAGTACTTC.

The chain uses TRBV27 and TRBJ2-7, with D perhaps matching TRBD1 (5 bases). V lost 3 bases and J lost 4, with 19 bases in between. CDR1 and CDR2 (germline): MNHEY, SMNVEV (reference sequence). The CDR3 is made up of 16 amino acids. The CDR3 DNA sequence: TGTGCCAGCAGTTTCGGTCCGAACCCAGGGTATTACGAGCAGTACTTC. This sequence encodes CASSFGPNPGYYEQYF.

This clone was detected only a few times. V usage is TRBV9 and J usage is TRBJ1-1; no clear D gene. CDR3 length: 13 amino acids. CDR1 is SGDLS and CDR2 is YYNGEE in the germline V gene. V lost 4 bases to trimming and J lost 6 bases, with 13 bases between them. The CDR3 protein is CASSPTHSAEAFF. The CDR3 DNA reads TGTGCCAGCAGCCCGACTCACTCTGCTGAAGCTTTCTTT.

The V gene is TRBV10-3, the J gene TRBJ2-1, with TRBD2 matching over 9 bases. The CDR3 runs 14 residues. V trimming: 5 bases; J trimming: 7 bases; junction bases outside the gene matches: 6. Germline V gene lookup returns CDR1 ENHRY and CDR2 SYGVKD. The CDR3 coding sequence is TGTGCCATCAGTCGAGGGCGGGAGGGGAATGAGCAGTTCTTC. Translation gives CAISRGREGNEQFF.

This clone has only a few counts. The chain is built from TRBV6-6 and TRBJ1-1; no reliable D call. CDR1 is MNHNY and CDR2 is SVGAGI in the germline V gene (reference sequence). The CDR3 consists of 13 residues. V lost 4 bases to trimming and J lost 1 base, with 7 bases between them. The CDR3 DNA follows: TGTGCCAGCAGTTTTTACGGGAACACTGAAGCTTTCTTT. This codes for CASSFYGNTEAFF.

The chain combines TRBV19 with TRBJ1-4; the match to TRBD1 covers 9 bases. The CDR3 spans 18 residues. J was trimmed by 3 bases and V by 7 bases; bases with no gene match: 15. Germline lookup yields CDR1 LNHDA and CDR2 SQIVND (reference sequence). CDR3 residues: CASTHPGQGGMANEKLFF. CDR3 nucleotide sequence: TGTGCCAGTACCCACCCGGGACAGGGTGGTATGGCTAATGAAAAACTGTTTTTT.

The chain combines TRBV5-4 with TRBJ2-7; D might be TRBD1 (5 bases). Trimming removed 0 bases from V and 0 bases from J, with 13 bases in between. This CDR3 is built from 16 residues. CDR1 and CDR2 from the germline V gene are SGHNT and YYREEE (reference sequence). The CDR3 sequence: CASSLARAASSYEQYF. DNA of the CDR3: TGTGCCAGCAGCTTGGCCAGGGCGGCCAGCTCCTACGAGCAGTACTTC.

About this clone itself: Different DNA sequences within this sample yield the same CDR3. V and J are TRBV7-9 and TRBJ1-2, with D possibly matching TRBD1 (6 bases). Germline lookup yields CDR1 SEHNR and CDR2 FQNEAQ (reference sequence). V lost 1 base to trimming and J lost 4 bases, with 7 bases between them. The CDR3 contains 13 residues. DNA for the CDR3: TGTGCCAGCAGCTTAGAGGACAGCTATGGCTACACCTTC. Amino acid sequence: CASSLEDSYGYTF.

The V and J genes are TRBV3-1 (or the pseudogene TRBV3-2) and TRBJ2-7; D perhaps matches TRBD1 (7 bases). Germline-derived CDR1 and CDR2 are LGHDT and YNNKEL (reference sequence). The V end was cut by 0 bases, the J end by 7 bases, with 16 bases between. The CDR3 covers 15 residues. The CDR3 DNA reads TGTGCCAGCAGCCAAGATCTCAGGGGGGTGGGTGAGCAGTACTTC. Translation gives CASSQDLRGVGEQYF.

The gene calls are TRBV5-1 and TRBJ1-1; tentative D call: TRBD1 (6 bases). This CDR3 has 13 residues. CDR1 is SGHRS, CDR2 YFSETQ, per germline. Trimming took off 1 base at V and 8 bases at J, with 12 bases between the two ends. Here the CDR3 reads CASSLSRQGEAFF. The CDR3 DNA reads TGCGCCAGCAGCTTGAGTCGGCAGGGGGAAGCTTTCTTT.

This chain connects TRBV4-2 to TRBJ2-7; D might be TRBD2 (7 bases). Per the germline V gene, CDR1 is LGHNA and CDR2 is YNFKEQ. This CDR3 has 17 amino acids. With 4 bases removed from V and 2 bases from J, the gap between germline ends came to 21 bases. DNA of the CDR3: TGTGCCAGCAGCCTCGTGGGGGGGCTGGGAGACCCCTACGAGCAGTACTTC. It yields the protein CASSLVGGLGDPYEQYF.

The rearrangement uses TRBV6-1 and TRBJ1-2; D might be TRBD1 (5 bases). Between the trimmed V and J ends, which lost 0 bases and 6 bases, there was a span of 11 bases. From germline, CDR1 is MNHNS and CDR2 SASEGT. The CDR3 has 14 residues. The CDR3 protein is CASSEASGRDGYTF. The CDR3 DNA follows: TGTGCCAGCAGTGAAGCGTCGGGCAGGGATGGCTACACCTTC.

The CDR3 region is CASSQALQGFFGEAFF. CDR3 bases: TGCGCCAGCAGCCAAGCACTACAGGGGTTCTTTGGTGAAGCTTTCTTT. V gene TRBV4-3 combines with J gene TRBJ1-1, with 7 bases fitting TRBD1. With V trimmed by 1 base and J by 7 bases, 12 bases remained unmatched. The germline gives CDR1 LGHNA, CDR2 YSLEER. There are 16 residues in the CDR3.

The chain couples TRBV7-2 to TRBJ2-3, with TRBD2 matching over 9 bases. The CDR3 is made up of 16 amino acids. V lost 5 bases and J lost 2; bases outside the gene matches: 8. CDR1 is SGHTA, CDR2 FQGNSA, per germline. CDR3 bases: TGTGCCAGCAGCCCCCAGACTAGCGGACCCACAGATACGCAGTATTTT. Amino acids: CASSPQTSGPTDTQYF.

The rearrangement uses TRBV18 and TRBJ2-1; 7 bases are shared with TRBD2. Per the germline V gene, CDR1 is KGHSH and CDR2 is LQKENI. V was pared by 3 bases and J by 6 bases, with 8 bases of the junction left unmatched. This CDR3 is 15 amino acids long. The DNA of the CDR3 is TGTGCCAGCTCACCGCCGGGACTACTTGGCAATGAGCAGTTCTTC. Protein: CASSPPGLLGNEQFF. Filled out from reference TRBV18 and TRBJ2-1, the complete variable domain reads NAGVMQNPRHLVRRRGQEARLRCSPMKGHSHVYWYRQLPEEGLKFMVYLQKENIIDESGMPKERFSAEFPKEGPSILRIQQVVRGDSAAYFCASSPPGLLGNEQFFGPGTRLTVL.

A few counts support this clone. The rearrangement joins TRBV2 to TRBJ1-4; weak D call: TRBD1 (5 bases). Germline V gene data show CDR1 as SNHLY and CDR2 as FYNNEI. The CDR3 is made up of 12 amino acids. The V end lost 5 bases, the J end lost 6 bases, and 7 bases lay between the germline ends. The DNA of the CDR3 is TGTGCCAGCAGTTGGACATATGAAAAACTGTTTTTT. Protein sequence: CASSWTYEKLFF.

DNA of the CDR3: TGCGCCAGCAGTGAGTCGGGGAGGGGCAACGAGCAGTACTTC. Translating it yields CASSESGRGNEQYF. The V call is TRBV10-2, the J call TRBJ2-7; 7 nucleotides match TRBD2. Unmatched junction bases numbered 4, after V lost 0 bases and J lost 5 bases. This CDR3 is built from 14 residues. Germline V CDR1 and CDR2: WSHSY, SAAADI.

The genes are TRBV7-9 and TRBJ2-3, with TRBD2 as a possible D gene (5 bases). Trimming removed 1 base at V and 0 bases at J, with 11 bases between. CDR3 length equals 16 residues. The V gene's germline CDR1 is SEHNR and CDR2 FQNEAQ (reference sequence). The CDR3 spells CASSLGVRASTDTQYF. The CDR3, as DNA: TGTGCCAGCAGCTTAGGGGTGCGGGCGAGCACAGATACGCAGTATTTT. Together with reference TRBV7-9 and TRBJ2-3, the CDR3 gives the full variable domain: DTGVSQNPRHKITKRGQNVTFRCDPISEHNRLYWYRQTLGQGPEFLTYFQNEAQLEKSRLLSDRFSAERPKGSFSTLEIQRTEQGDSAMYLCASSLGVRASTDTQYFGPGTRLTVL.

The chain employs TRBV6-2 or TRBV6-3 and TRBJ1-1; TRBD1 matches at 8 bases. The CDR3 is 15 amino acids. After removal of 0 bases from V and 5 bases from J, the junction contained 5 bases not matched to a gene. CDR1 MNHEY and CDR2 SVGEGT come from the germline V gene. In DNA form, the CDR3 reads TGTGCCAGCAGTTACTCCAGAACAGGGGGAACTGAAGCTTTCTTT. The encoded protein is CASSYSRTGGTEAFF.

The CDR3 coding sequence is TGTGCCAGCAGAAGGACAGGGGGCTACTACGAGCAGTACTTC. Translating it yields CASRRTGGYYEQYF. The genes are TRBV27 and TRBJ2-7; 11 nucleotides agree with TRBD1. V shed 6 bases and J 3 bases; nucleotides not matched to a gene: 4. CDR1 and CDR2 from the germline V gene are MNHEY and SMNVEV (reference sequence). The CDR3 has 14 residues.

The chain employs TRBV20-1 and TRBJ1-1, with D hard to call. Trimming stripped 3 bases from V and 1 base from J, with 9 bases between. This CDR3 comprises 13 residues. CDR1 and CDR2 (germline): DFQATT, SNEGSKA (reference sequence). The CDR3 coding sequence is TGCAGTGCTAGTCGGAGGGCGAACACTGAAGCTTTCTTT. Its protein is CSASRRANTEAFF.

The V call is TRBV27, the J call TRBJ1-1, with 12 bases matching TRBD1. Germline V lookup: CDR1 MNHEY, CDR2 SMNVEV (reference sequence). CDR3 size: 17 residues. V trimming: 3 bases; J trimming: 1 base; junction bases outside the gene matches: 6. CDR3 residues: CASSFRDRGRANTEAFF. The CDR3 nucleotides read TGTGCCAGCAGTTTCCGGGACAGGGGGCGCGCGAACACTGAAGCTTTCTTT.

This chain uses TRBV27 with TRBJ1-5, with TRBD1 as a possible D gene (5 bases). The CDR3 has 12 residues. The germline CDR1 and CDR2 sequences are MNHEY and SMNVEV (reference sequence). Trimming left V 8 bases short and J 7 bases short, with 12 bases between. CDR3 nucleotide sequence: TGTGCCAGCGCCGGGGGTGGACAGCCCCAGCATTTT. Its translation: CASAGGGQPQHF.

This chain links TRBV5-4 with TRBJ1-1; D is possibly TRBD1 (5 bases). V was cut by 7 bases and J by 4 bases, with 11 bases left in between. Germline CDR1 and CDR2: SGHNT and YYREEE (reference sequence). The CDR3 totals 12 residues. CDR3 region: CASRAGRTEAFF. The CDR3 nucleotides read TGTGCCAGCCGGGCAGGGCGCACTGAAGCTTTCTTT.